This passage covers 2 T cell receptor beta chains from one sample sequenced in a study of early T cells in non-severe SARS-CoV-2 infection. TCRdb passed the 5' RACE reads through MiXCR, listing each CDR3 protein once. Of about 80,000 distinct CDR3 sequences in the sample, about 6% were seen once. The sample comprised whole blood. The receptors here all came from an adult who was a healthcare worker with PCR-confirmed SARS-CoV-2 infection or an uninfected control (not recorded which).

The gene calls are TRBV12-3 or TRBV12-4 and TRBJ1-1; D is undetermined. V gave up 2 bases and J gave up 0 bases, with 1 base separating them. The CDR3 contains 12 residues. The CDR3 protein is CASSLMNTEAFF. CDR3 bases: TGTGCCAGCAGTTTAATGAACACTGAAGCTTTCTTT.

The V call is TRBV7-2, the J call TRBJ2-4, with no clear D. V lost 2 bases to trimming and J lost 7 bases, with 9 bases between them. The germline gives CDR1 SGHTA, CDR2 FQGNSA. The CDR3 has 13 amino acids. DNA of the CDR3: TGTGCCAGCAGCTTATCAGCCCAGAACATTCAGTACTTC. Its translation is CASSLSAQNIQYF.